This T cell receptor beta chain is drawn from a study of shared clonotypes between healthy human individuals. Study background: Each donor's CD8 memory used one plate, CD8 naive two, each CD4 subset three.

In the sorted-subset replicate PCRs, around 220 ng DNA, roughly 29,000 T cell genomes, was used. The method was immunoSEQ multiplex PCR; TCRdb's version includes in-frame clones alone and lacks a portion of them. There are some 2.4 million clones in the sample; 80% to 95% occur only once, and approximately 0.36% lies in the top ten. The length of the CDR3 is 12 residues. The ends were cut back, 6 bases at V and 5 bases at J, with 10 bases in the middle. CDR1 is LGHNT, CDR2 FRNRAP, per germline. Sequencing was carried out using naive CD4+ T cells from PBMCs. Specified subset: CD45RA+ positively selected. The chain recombines TRBV12-5 with TRBJ2-5; no clear D. The receptor was isolated from a man younger than 35 in good health. Some clones in this sample may be carry-over from other donors' samples. This CDR3 is CASGLEPETQYF. The CDR3 DNA follows: TGTGCTAGTGGGTTAGAACCCGAGACCCAGTACTTC. The full variable domain, rest sourced from reference TRBV12-5 and TRBJ2-5, is DARVTQTPRHKVTEMGQEVTMRCQPILGHNTVFWYRQTMMQGLELLAYFRNRAPLDDSGMPKDRFSAEMPDATLATLKIQPSEPRDSAVYFCASGLEPETQYFGPGTRLLVL.